The 5 T cell receptor beta chains below all came from one sample that was sequenced in a study of blood T cell repertoires in COVID-19. Here immunoSEQ multiplex PCR was the method, and the copy in TCRdb shows in-frame clones only, minus some. Here the sample spans 310,000 or so clones, about nine tenths being singletons. Source material: peripheral blood. The origin of the receptors is a man between 45 and 60 years old with active or convalescent COVID-19.

This chain connects TRBV7-8 to TRBJ1-1; the D gene is possibly TRBD1 (6 bases). This CDR3 is 15 amino acids long. The V gene lost 3 bases and the J gene lost 0 bases, with 11 bases spanning the gap. Germline V gives CDR1 SGHVS, CDR2 FQNEAQ. The CDR3 DNA follows: TGTGCCAGCAGCTTCCCCAGGGGCGTGAACACTGAAGCTTTCTTT. It yields the protein CASSFPRGVNTEAFF.

This chain connects TRBV28 to TRBJ2-3; maybe TRBD1 (6 bases). Germline CDR1 and CDR2: MDHEN and SYDVKM. CDR3 length equals 16 residues. V was pared by 5 bases and J by 3 bases, with 18 bases between. The CDR3 sequence: CASSLTQGSGTDTQYF. DNA of the CDR3: TGTGCCAGCAGTCTAACCCAGGGGTCAGGGACAGATACGCAGTATTTT. Based on the CDR3 plus reference TRBV28 and TRBJ2-3, the full variable domain is DVKVTQSSRYLVKRTGEKVFLECVQDMDHENMFWYRQDPGLGLRLIYFSYDVKMKEKGDIPEGYSVSREKKERFSLILESASTNQTSMYLCASSLTQGSGTDTQYFGPGTRLTVL.

J is TRBJ1-4 and V is TRBV5-1; no clear D. The CDR3 sequence is 15 residues long. The V end was cut by 0 bases, the J end by 4 bases, with 10 bases between. The germline CDR1 and CDR2 sequences are SGHRS and YFSETQ. For the CDR3, the DNA is TGCGCCAGCAGCTTGGTCTCGGGATTTAATGAAAAACTGTTTTTT. This translates into CASSLVSGFNEKLFF.

The V and J genes are TRBV28 and TRBJ1-2, with D possibly TRBD1 on 5 matching bases. Per the germline V gene, CDR1 is MDHEN and CDR2 is SYDVKM. Trimming shortened V by 5 bases and J by 4 bases, and 11 bases separated the two germline ends. The length of the CDR3 is 13 residues. Here the CDR3 reads CASSPRDTYGYTF. The DNA for the CDR3 is TGTGCCAGCAGTCCCAGGGATACCTATGGCTACACCTTC.

This chain uses TRBV18 with TRBJ1-6; TRBD1 agrees at 7 bases. The CDR3 runs to 16 residues. With V trimmed by 1 base and J by 8 bases, 8 bases remained unmatched. Germline V gene data show CDR1 as KGHSH and CDR2 as LQKENI. DNA for the CDR3: TGTGCCAGCTCACCACAAGAAACAGGGGTAGATTCACCCCTCCACTTT. Amino acid sequence: CASSPQETGVDSPLHF.